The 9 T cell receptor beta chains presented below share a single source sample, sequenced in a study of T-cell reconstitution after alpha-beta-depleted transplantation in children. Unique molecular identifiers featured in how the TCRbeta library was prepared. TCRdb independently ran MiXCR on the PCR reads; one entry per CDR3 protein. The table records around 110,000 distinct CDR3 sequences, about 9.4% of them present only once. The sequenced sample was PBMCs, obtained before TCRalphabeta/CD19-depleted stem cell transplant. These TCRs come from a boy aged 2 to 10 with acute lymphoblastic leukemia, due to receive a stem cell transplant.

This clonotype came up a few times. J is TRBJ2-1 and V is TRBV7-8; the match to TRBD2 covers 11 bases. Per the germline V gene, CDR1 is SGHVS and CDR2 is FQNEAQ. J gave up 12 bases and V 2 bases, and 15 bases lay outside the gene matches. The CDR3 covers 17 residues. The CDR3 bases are TGTGCCAGCAGCTTATGGGGTAGCGGGAGGGCAGGCGGCGTGCAGTTCTTC. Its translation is CASSLWGSGRAGGVQFF.

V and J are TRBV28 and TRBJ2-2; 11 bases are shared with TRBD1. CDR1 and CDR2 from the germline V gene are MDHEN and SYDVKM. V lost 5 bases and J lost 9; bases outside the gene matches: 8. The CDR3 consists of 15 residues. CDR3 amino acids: CASSPPGQGGWELFF. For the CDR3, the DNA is TGTGCCAGCAGTCCCCCGGGACAGGGGGGCTGGGAGCTGTTTTTT.

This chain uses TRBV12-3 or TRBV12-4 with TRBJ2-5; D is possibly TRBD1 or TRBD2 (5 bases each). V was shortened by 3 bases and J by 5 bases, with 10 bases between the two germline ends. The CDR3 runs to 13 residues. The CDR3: CASSFGGYETQYF. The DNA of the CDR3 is TGTGCCAGCAGTTTTGGGGGATACGAGACCCAGTACTTC.

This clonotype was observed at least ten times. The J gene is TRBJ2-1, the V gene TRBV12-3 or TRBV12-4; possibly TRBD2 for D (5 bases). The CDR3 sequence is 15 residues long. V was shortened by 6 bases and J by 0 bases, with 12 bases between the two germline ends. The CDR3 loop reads CASREDGSSYNEQFF. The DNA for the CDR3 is TGTGCCAGCAGGGAGGACGGATCCTCCTACAATGAGCAGTTCTTC.

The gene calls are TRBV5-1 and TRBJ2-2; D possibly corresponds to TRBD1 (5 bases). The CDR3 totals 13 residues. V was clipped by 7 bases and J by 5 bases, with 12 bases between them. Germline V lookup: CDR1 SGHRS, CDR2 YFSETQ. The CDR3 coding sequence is TGCGCCAGCGGGGCGATAGGAACCGGGGAGCTGTTTTTT. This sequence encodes CASGAIGTGELFF.

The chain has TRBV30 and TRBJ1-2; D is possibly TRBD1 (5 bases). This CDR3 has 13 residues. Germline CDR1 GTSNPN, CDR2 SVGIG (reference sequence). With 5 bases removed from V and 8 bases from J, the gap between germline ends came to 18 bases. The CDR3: CAWRDGRREGYTF. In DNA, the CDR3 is TGTGCCTGGCGGGACGGTCGTCGGGAAGGCTACACCTTC.

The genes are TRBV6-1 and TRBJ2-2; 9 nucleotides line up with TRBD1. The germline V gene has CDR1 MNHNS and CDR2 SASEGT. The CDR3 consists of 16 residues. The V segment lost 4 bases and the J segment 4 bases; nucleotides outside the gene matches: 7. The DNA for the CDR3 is TGTGCCAGCAGTGGGCCACAGGGGGCGGGCACCGGGGAGCTGTTTTTT. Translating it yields CASSGPQGAGTGELFF.

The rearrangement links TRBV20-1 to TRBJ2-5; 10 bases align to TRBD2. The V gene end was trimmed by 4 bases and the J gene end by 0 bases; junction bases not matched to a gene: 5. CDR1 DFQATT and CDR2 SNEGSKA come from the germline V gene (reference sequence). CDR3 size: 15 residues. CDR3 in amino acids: CSATKLAGDQETQYF. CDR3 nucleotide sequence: TGCAGTGCTACCAAGCTAGCGGGAGACCAAGAGACCCAGTACTTC.

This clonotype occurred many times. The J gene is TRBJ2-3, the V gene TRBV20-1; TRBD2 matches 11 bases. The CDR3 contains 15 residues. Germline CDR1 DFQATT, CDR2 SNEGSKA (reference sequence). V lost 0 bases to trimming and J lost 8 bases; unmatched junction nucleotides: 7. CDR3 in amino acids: CSARDRWLAGGTQYF. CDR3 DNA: TGCAGTGCTAGAGATCGTTGGCTAGCGGGGGGTACGCAGTATTTT.